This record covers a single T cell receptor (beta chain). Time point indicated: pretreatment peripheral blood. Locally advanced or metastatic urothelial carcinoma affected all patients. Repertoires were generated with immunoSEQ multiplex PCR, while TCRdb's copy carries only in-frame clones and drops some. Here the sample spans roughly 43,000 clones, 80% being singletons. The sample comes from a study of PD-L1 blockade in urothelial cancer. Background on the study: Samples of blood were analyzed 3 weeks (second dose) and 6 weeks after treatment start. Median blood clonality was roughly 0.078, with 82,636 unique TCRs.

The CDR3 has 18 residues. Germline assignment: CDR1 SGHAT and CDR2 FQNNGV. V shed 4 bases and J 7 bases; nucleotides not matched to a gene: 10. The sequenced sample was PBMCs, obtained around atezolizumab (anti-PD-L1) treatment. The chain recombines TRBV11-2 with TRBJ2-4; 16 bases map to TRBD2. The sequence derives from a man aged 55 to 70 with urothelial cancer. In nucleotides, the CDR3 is TGTGCCAGCAGCTCGACGGGGACTAGCGGGGGGGCGAGGAACATTCAGTACTTC. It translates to CASSSTGTSGGARNIQYF.